Listed below are T cell receptor beta chains from one sample, sequenced in a study of shared clonotypes between healthy human individuals. Repertoires were generated with immunoSEQ multiplex PCR, while TCRdb's copy carries only in-frame clones and drops some. This table holds 2 million to 2.5 million clones, about nine tenths found once. The sequenced sample was naive CD4+ T cells from PBMCs. These receptors originate from a man in his late teens or twenties in good health. Some clones in this sample may be carry-over from other donors' samples. Each CDR3 is given with its conserved first and last residue. The order of the fields is CDR3 protein, CDR3 DNA, J gene, V gene, D gene, clone size, CDR3 length. The D gene is left open where the match is weak. Clone size is given for some rows only: seen once, a few or many times, or a class if the clone is expanded.

CDR3 protein: CASSDPGKSSGNTIYF
CDR3 DNA: TGTGCCAGCAGTGACCCAGGGAAGTCCTCTGGAAACACCATATATTTT
J gene: TRBJ1-3
V gene: TRBV2
D gene: NA
clone size: NA
CDR3 length: 16

CDR3 protein: CASSDFRGLVPDTQYF
CDR3 DNA: TGTGCCAGCTCAGACTTCCGGGGACTAGTCCCAGATACGCAGTATTTT
J gene: TRBJ2-3
V gene: TRBV18
D gene: TRBD2
clone size: NA
CDR3 length: 16

CDR3 protein: CASSLASSQETQYF
CDR3 DNA: TGCGCCAGCAGCTTGGCTTCCAGCCAAGAGACCCAGTACTTC
J gene: TRBJ2-5
V gene: TRBV5-1
D gene: NA
clone size: NA
CDR3 length: 14

CDR3 protein: CASSQNPKRNEQFF
CDR3 DNA: TGTGCCAGTAGTCAAAACCCCAAACGCAATGAGCAGTTCTTC
J gene: TRBJ2-1
V gene: TRBV19
D gene: NA
clone size: NA
CDR3 length: 14

CDR3 protein: CASSKVGRVGGMNTEAFF
CDR3 DNA: TGTGCCAGCAGCAAAGTTGGGAGAGTCGGGGGCATGAACACTGAAGCTTTCTTT
J gene: TRBJ1-1
V gene: TRBV21-1
D gene: NA
clone size: NA
CDR3 length: 18

CDR3 protein: CASSLVLGPNEKLFF
CDR3 DNA: TGTGCCAGCAGTTTGGTTTTGGGTCCAAATGAAAAACTGTTTTTT
J gene: TRBJ1-4
V gene: TRBV27
D gene: NA
clone size: NA
CDR3 length: 15

CDR3 protein: CASRAGGYYGYTF
CDR3 DNA: TGTGCCAGCAGGGCAGGGGGGTACTATGGCTACACCTTC
J gene: TRBJ1-2
V gene: TRBV28
D gene: TRBD1
clone size: NA
CDR3 length: 13

CDR3 protein: CASRYGYGYTF
CDR3 DNA: TGTGCCAGCAGATACGGATATGGCTACACCTTC
J gene: TRBJ1-2
V gene: TRBV7-2
D gene: NA
clone size: once
CDR3 length: 11

CDR3 protein: CASRAGTGFRYGYTF
CDR3 DNA: TGTGCCAGCAGGGCCGGGACAGGGTTCCGCTATGGCTACACCTTC
J gene: TRBJ1-2
V gene: TRBV7-9
D gene: TRBD1
clone size: NA
CDR3 length: 15

CDR3 protein: CASRERLAGGTYNEQFF
CDR3 DNA: TGTGCCAGCAGGGAGAGACTAGCGGGAGGGACATACAATGAGCAGTTCTTC
J gene: TRBJ2-1
V gene: TRBV28
D gene: TRBD2
clone size: NA
CDR3 length: 17

CDR3 protein: CASSPQGQNNYGYTF
CDR3 DNA: TGTGCCAGCTCACCACAGGGACAGAATAACTATGGCTACACCTTC
J gene: TRBJ1-2
V gene: TRBV18
D gene: TRBD1
clone size: NA
CDR3 length: 15